A selection of T cell receptor beta chains follows, all from one sample in a study of blood T cells in healthy people across ages. TCRdb independently ran MiXCR on the 5' RACE reads; one entry per CDR3 protein. The data hold about 970,000 distinct CDR3 sequences, with about 53% observed a single time. The sample consisted of blood. Source of these receptors: a woman aged 60-75 years in good health. Both conserved end residues are part of each CDR3. A D gene is named only where the DNA matches it firmly. Clone size is given for some rows only: seen once, a few or many times, or a class if the clone is expanded.

clone_size	d_call	v_call	j_call	cdr3_nt	cdr3_aa
.	.	TRBV10-3	TRBJ1-2	TGTGCCATCAGTGTTGCTGGGGGCGCTGGCTACACCTTC	CAISVAGGAGYTF
.	TRBD1	TRBV5-1	TRBJ2-7	TGCGCCAGCAGCTTGAAGCACCACCGGGACAGGGGCTCCTACGAGCAGTACTTC	CASSLKHHRDRGSYEQYF
.	TRBD1	TRBV28	TRBJ2-4	TGTGCCAGCAGAGGGGGCGCGCCCTACGAGCGGTACTTC	CASRGGAPYERYF
.	TRBD2	TRBV5-5	TRBJ2-5	TGTGCCAGCAGCTTGGTAGCTAGCGGGAGACTAGGTGAGCAGTACTTC	CASSLVASGRLGEQYF
many	.	TRBV27	TRBJ2-7	TGTGCCAGCAGCCTACGGTTGGAGTACGAGCAGTACTTC	CASSLRLEYEQYF
.	.	TRBV29-1	TRBJ1-1	TGCAGCTTGAGGTCCCCACGGGGAGGGACTGAAGCTTTCTTT	CSLRSPRGGTEAFF
.	.	TRBV7-9	TRBJ2-7	TGTGCCAGCAGCACATACTCCGAGGGCTACGAGCAGTACTTC	CASSTYSEGYEQYF
once	TRBD1	TRBV5-1	TRBJ2-7	TGCGCCAGCAATAGACAGGGCCCTACCTACGAGCAGTACTTC	CASNRQGPTYEQYF
few	.	TRBV2	TRBJ2-5	TGTGCCAGCAAGAAGGGTCAAGTAGAGACCCAGTACTTC	CASKKGQVETQYF
.	.	TRBV7-2	TRBJ2-5	TGTGCCAGCAGCGTAGACCTGACAGGCCTCCCTCTAGGGAAAGAGACCCAGTACTTC	CASSVDLTGLPLGKETQYF
few	.	TRBV6-1	TRBJ1-1	TGTGCCAGCAATCCGGGTTGGGAGACTGAAGCTTTCTTT	CASNPGWETEAFF
.	TRBD1	TRBV2	TRBJ1-5	TGTGCCAGCAGTGTCCGACGCGGGACAGGGGGCAGGAGCAATCAGCCCCAGCATTTT	CASSVRRGTGGRSNQPQHF
few	TRBD1	TRBV10-3	TRBJ2-2	TGTGCCATCAGTGAGACTCCCGTGACAGGGGGTCCCACCGGGGAGCTGTTTTTT	CAISETPVTGGPTGELFF
.	.	TRBV20-1	TRBJ1-2	TGCAGTGCTCCGACAGGTATCAACTATGGCTACACCTTC	CSAPTGINYGYTF
.	.	TRBV7-2	TRBJ1-2	TGTGCCAGCAGCCCGCCGGCAGCGCTCTATGGCTACACCTTC	CASSPPAALYGYTF
.	.	TRBV20-1	TRBJ2-1	TGCAGTGCTAGGCTCGGGAGCCGGGCAAATGAGCAGTTCTTC	CSARLGSRANEQFF
.	.	TRBV6-5	TRBJ2-5	TGTGCCAGCGCCGAGAGTAGCGTGAGAGAGACCCAGTACTTC	CASAESSVRETQYF
few	.	TRBV5-6	TRBJ2-3	TGTGCCAGCAGTTTGGCCTCGGAGGGTGGGTATTTT	CASSLASEGGYF
.	.	TRBV20-1	TRBJ2-7	TGCAGTGATGACGGCCTCCGGGGCGAGCAGTACTTC	CSDDGLRGEQYF
.	TRBD1	TRBV30	TRBJ2-7	TGTGCCTGGAGTACCAAACGGGACAGGTCCTACGAGCAGTACTTC	CAWSTKRDRSYEQYF
.	.	TRBV12-3/TRBV12-4	TRBJ1-1	TGTGCCAGCAGTTGGATGGGGGGCCCCACTGAAGCTTTCTTT	CASSWMGGPTEAFF
few	TRBD2	TRBV24-1	TRBJ2-7	TGTGCCACCAGTGGCCCCCACTGGGGGGGGCAGTACTTC	CATSGPHWGGQYF
.	.	TRBV7-9	TRBJ1-4	TGTGCCAGCAGCTCCGGGCCCCCTAATGAAAAACTGTTTTTT	CASSSGPPNEKLFF
few	TRBD1	TRBV27	TRBJ1-5	TGTGCCAGCAGTCAGGGGGCGGAAAATCAGCCCCAGCATTTT	CASSQGAENQPQHF
.	.	TRBV10-3	TRBJ1-2	TGTGCCATCAGGCCAGAGGAGGGAACGCGTGGCTACACCTTC	CAIRPEEGTRGYTF
.	.	TRBV7-2	TRBJ1-1	TGTGCCAGCAGCCGACTACCGACAGCCATCGCTGAAGCTTTCTTT	CASSRLPTAIAEAFF
few	.	TRBV4-1	TRBJ2-7	TGCGCCAGCAGCAACAGGGTCCCCTCGAATTACGAGCAGTACTTC	CASSNRVPSNYEQYF
.	.	TRBV29-1	TRBJ2-5	TGCAGCGCCTCCGGGACCGGAGAGACCCAGTACTTC	CSASGTGETQYF
.	.	TRBV27	TRBJ2-7	TGTGCCAGCAGTTTATTTGTGGACTTGAGCTACGAGCAGTACTTC	CASSLFVDLSYEQYF
.	TRBD2	TRBV13	TRBJ2-7	TGTGCCAGCAGACGCGGACTAGGCTACGAGCAGTACTTC	CASRRGLGYEQYF
.	.	TRBV11-2	TRBJ2-5	TGTGCCAGCAGCCGCGGGGGGACAGTTAATCAAGAGACCCAGTACTTC	CASSRGGTVNQETQYF
.	TRBD1	TRBV20-1	TRBJ2-3	TGCAGTGCTAGATCTGGGGGACAGGGGGCTTCGAGGGATACGCAGTATTTT	CSARSGGQGASRDTQYF
.	.	TRBV29-1	TRBJ2-2	TGCAGCGTTATAACCGGGACGGCCATCACCGGGGAGCTGTTTTTT	CSVITGTAITGELFF
.	.	TRBV6-2/TRBV6-3	TRBJ2-5	TGTGCCAGCGGACCGAGGACCTTGGGCACCCAGTACTTC	CASGPRTLGTQYF
.	TRBD1	TRBV5-6	TRBJ2-7	TGTGCCAGCAGCTCACAGGGGACAGGGGGTTACGAGCAGTACTTC	CASSSQGTGGYEQYF
.	.	TRBV5-8	TRBJ2-1	TGTGCCAGCAGCCCACTAGTGCGGGAGCAGTTCTTC	CASSPLVREQFF
.	TRBD2	TRBV4-1	TRBJ2-7	TGCGCCAGCAGCCAAGTTGGGACTAGCGGGTACGAGCAGTACTTC	CASSQVGTSGYEQYF